Listed here is a single T cell receptor (beta chain). Its target is not known. In TCRdb, the 5' RACE reads were re-called with MiXCR into one record per CDR3 protein. The table has some 190,000 distinct CDR3 sequences, 15% to 20% seen once; the top ten hold 35% to 45%. This sample was included in a study of identical twins. Whole-study findings and limits: Twin-shared out-of-frame alpha sequences showed excess low generation probability.

Between the trimmed V and J ends, which lost 4 bases and 9 bases, there was a span of 7 bases. CDR3 size: 11 residues. Germline lookup yields CDR1 SQVTM and CDR2 ANQGSEA. The same data also contributed to another study, on T cells expressing NK-cell markers.

The chain employs TRBV29-1 and TRBJ2-6, with D unclear. This receptor was taken from a woman aged 18 to 35 in good health. The source material was CD8+ T cells sorted from blood. DNA for the CDR3: TGCAGCGTTGTACAGCTCAACGTCCTGACTTTC. This sequence encodes CSVVQLNVLTF.